The 28 T cell receptor beta chains below come from one sample, sequenced in a study of T cells in Graves' hyperthyroidism and ophthalmopathy. Amplification yielded TCR beta CDR3 regions, with RNA transcripts as the source. TCR CDR3 regions were first amplified by RT-PCR with HTBI primers. TCRdb re-analysed the multiplex PCR reads in MiXCR, keeping a single row per CDR3 protein. This table has 330,000 or so distinct CDR3 sequences, about 19% appearing once. Specimen: blood. These receptor sequences come from a man aged 50-59 years with Graves' ophthalmopathy.

Many counts were recorded for this clonotype. V usage is TRBV2 and J usage is TRBJ1-5; no clear D gene. Between the trimmed V and J ends, which lost 4 bases and 7 bases, there was a span of 11 bases. The V gene's germline CDR1 is SNHLY and CDR2 FYNNEI. The CDR3 loop spans 13 amino acids. The CDR3 bases are TGTGCCAGCAGTGCGGGGTTGTGGCAGCCCCAGCATTTT. Protein sequence: CASSAGLWQPQHF.

There are many counts of this clonotype. This chain joins TRBV28 and TRBJ1-4; weak D call: TRBD1 (6 bases). The germline V and J ends were trimmed by 7 bases and 4 bases, with 7 bases remaining between them. This CDR3 is 12 amino acids long. Germline CDR1 reads MDHEN; CDR2 reads SYDVKM. The CDR3 DNA is TGTGCCAGCAACAGGGATAATGAAAAACTGTTTTTT. This translates into CASNRDNEKLFF.

In this sample, this clonotype turned up a few times. This chain joins TRBV6-1 and TRBJ1-6; D ambiguous. This CDR3 spans 14 amino acids. The V gene lost 2 bases and the J gene lost 5 bases, with 7 bases spanning the gap. Germline CDR1 and CDR2: MNHNS and SASEGT. CDR3 sequence: CASSERWNNSPLHF. The CDR3 coding sequence is TGTGCCAGCAGTGAAAGGTGGAATAATTCACCCCTCCACTTT.

The chain is built from TRBV10-3 and TRBJ2-7; TRBD1 aligns across 9 bases. The CDR3 has 14 residues. V dropped 5 bases and J dropped 4; count of bases not matched to a gene: 6. Germline loops: CDR1 ENHRY, CDR2 SYGVKD. CDR3 sequence: CAISKQGAGYEQYF. The CDR3 region has the DNA TGTGCCATCAGTAAACAGGGGGCGGGATACGAGCAGTACTTC.

This clonotype was seen only a few times. The rearrangement uses TRBV20-1 and TRBJ1-4, with D unclear. Trimming took off 6 bases at V and 7 bases at J, with 15 bases between the two ends. The CDR3 runs to 13 residues. CDR1 and CDR2 (germline): DFQATT, SNEGSKA (reference sequence). CDR3 in DNA: TGCAGTGCCCGAGGCGGGGAGGGTGAAAAACTGTTTTTT. Its protein is CSARGGEGEKLFF.

This clonotype was counted between two and nine times. The V gene is TRBV6-1, the J gene TRBJ1-2, with D maybe TRBD1 (5 bases). The germline V gene has CDR1 MNHNS and CDR2 SASEGT. This CDR3 has 13 residues. Trimming took 4 bases from V and 8 from J, leaving 14 bases between them. The CDR3 DNA sequence: TGTGCCAGCAGTGGGACATCATCGGACGGCTACACCTTC. The encoded protein is CASSGTSSDGYTF.

This clonotype was recorded at least ten times. The chain couples TRBV28 to TRBJ2-5; D possibly corresponds to TRBD2 (6 bases). The germline V gene has CDR1 MDHEN and CDR2 SYDVKM. The CDR3 is 13 residues long. The V gene lost 2 bases and the J gene lost 5 bases, with 9 bases spanning the gap. CDR3 sequence (DNA): TGTGCCAGCAGTTTAGCGGGACCCGAGACCCAGTACTTC. It yields the protein CASSLAGPETQYF.

A few counts support this clonotype. The chain uses TRBV20-1 and TRBJ1-1, with D unclear. This CDR3 contains 14 residues. Germline V CDR1 and CDR2: DFQATT, SNEGSKA (reference sequence). The V and J ends lost 4 bases and 0 bases respectively, with 12 bases between them. The CDR3 spells CSAKAGKMNTEAFF. The CDR3 DNA follows: TGCAGTGCTAAAGCGGGGAAAATGAACACTGAAGCTTTCTTT.

There are many counts of this clonotype. This chain links TRBV11-2 with TRBJ1-1, with a weak D call TRBD1 (5 bases). Trimming pared 6 bases from V and 1 base from J, leaving 9 bases between. Germline V gives CDR1 SGHAT, CDR2 FQNNGV. The CDR3 is made up of 13 amino acids. Here the CDR3 reads CASRRGQNTEAFF. In DNA, the CDR3 is TGTGCCAGCAGACGGGGCCAGAACACTGAAGCTTTCTTT.

This clonotype was recorded many times. The chain's CDR3 is CASSASSGRRDEQFF. The CDR3, as DNA: TGTGCCAGCAGCGCCAGTAGCGGGAGAAGGGATGAGCAGTTCTTC. The rearrangement joins TRBV9 to TRBJ2-1; TRBD2 agrees at 9 bases. The germline V gene has CDR1 SGDLS and CDR2 YYNGEE. This CDR3 is 15 amino acids long. V lost 3 bases and J lost 8; bases outside the gene matches: 9.

This clonotype occurred many times. The J gene is TRBJ2-1, the V gene TRBV7-2, with 8 bases aligning to TRBD2. There are 12 residues in the CDR3. Germline V CDR1 and CDR2: SGHTA, FQGNSA. J gave up 8 bases and V 3 bases, and 0 bases lay outside the gene matches. Here the CDR3 DNA reads TGTGCCAGCAGCTTCGGGGGGGATGAGCAGTTCTTC. Translation: CASSFGGDEQFF.

This clonotype was counted ten times or more. This chain uses TRBV7-8 with TRBJ2-3, with D possibly TRBD1 on 6 matching bases. The ends were cut back, 2 bases at V and 2 bases at J, with 17 bases in the middle. CDR1 is SGHVS, CDR2 FQNEAQ, per germline. CDR3 length equals 17 residues. CDR3 in DNA: TGTGCCAGCAGCTTACGGGACAAAGGGTACCTCACAGATACGCAGTATTTT. It specifies CASSLRDKGYLTDTQYF.

The sample holds many counts of this clonotype. CDR3 amino acids: CASSADGGLSGGKETQYF. Written as DNA, the CDR3 is TGTGCCAGCAGTGCGGACGGTGGACTGAGCGGGGGGAAAGAGACCCAGTACTTC. This chain links TRBV2 with TRBJ2-5; 9 nucleotides agree with TRBD2. This CDR3 is built from 18 residues. V gave up 4 bases and J gave up 3 bases; unmatched junction bases: 15. Germline values: CDR1 SNHLY, CDR2 FYNNEI.

The genes are TRBV6-5 and TRBJ2-5; 7 nucleotides line up with TRBD2. Looked up from germline, CDR1 is MNHEY and CDR2 is SVGAGI. The CDR3 covers 14 residues. J lost 11 bases, V lost 0 bases, and 9 bases had no gene match. This chain's CDR3 is CASSYSSSRGEQYF. CDR3 sequence (DNA): TGTGCCAGCAGTTACTCTTCTAGCCGGGGGGAGCAGTACTTC.

This chain links TRBV5-1 with TRBJ2-3; 8 positions match TRBD2. V dropped 3 bases and J dropped 6; count of bases not matched to a gene: 15. In germline, CDR1 is SGHRS, CDR2 YFSETQ. The CDR3 runs 17 residues. In DNA form, the CDR3 reads TGCGCCAGCAGCTCGCCCCTCTATCGGGGGGGCTCCGATACGCAGTATTTT. It yields the protein CASSSPLYRGGSDTQYF.

This clonotype was detected only once. A read error may explain this, as a much larger clone is one base away. The V call is TRBV20-1, the J call TRBJ1-2; TRBD1 aligns across 8 bases. CDR1 and CDR2 from the germline V gene are DFQATT and SNEGSKA (reference sequence). The CDR3 runs to 14 residues. As DNA, the CDR3 is TGCAGTGCTTCTATACAGGGGGTCCCCTATGGCTACGCCTTC. The encoded protein is CSASIQGVPYGYAF.

This clonotype was counted a few times. The chain couples TRBV27 to TRBJ2-1; the D gene is possibly TRBD1 (6 bases). CDR3 size: 15 residues. The V and J ends lost 4 bases and 3 bases respectively, with 13 bases between them. The germline V gene has CDR1 MNHEY and CDR2 SMNVEV (reference sequence). Here the CDR3 DNA reads TGTGCCAGCAGTTCACAGGGCCCGCACTACAATGAGCAGTTCTTC. Protein product: CASSSQGPHYNEQFF.

CDR3 amino acids: CASRSTGGTDTQYF. CDR3 DNA: TGTGCCAGCAGGTCGACAGGGGGCACAGATACGCAGTATTTT. The genes are TRBV6-1 and TRBJ2-3; 8 positions agree with TRBD1. The germline gives CDR1 MNHNS, CDR2 SASEGT. The CDR3 contains 14 residues. Unmatched junction bases numbered 3, after V lost 6 bases and J lost 1 base.

The J gene is TRBJ2-5, the V gene TRBV20-1, with a tentative D call TRBD1 (5 bases). This CDR3 region has 8 residues. Deletions cut 2 bases from V and 13 bases from J, with 5 bases between. Germline V gene lookup returns CDR1 DFQATT and CDR2 SNEGSKA (reference sequence). CDR3 bases: TGCAGTGCTAGAACAGGGTACTTC. Translated, it gives CSARTGYF.

This clonotype occurred a few times. The V call is TRBV5-1, the J call TRBJ2-2; TRBD1 matches 9 bases. CDR1 is SGHRS and CDR2 is YFSETQ in the germline V gene. V lost 4 bases and J lost 6; bases outside the gene matches: 7. The CDR3 consists of 15 residues. CDR3 sequence (DNA): TGCGCCAGCAGCGGACCGGGACAGGGAGCCGGGGAGCTGTTTTTT. Its translation is CASSGPGQGAGELFF.

Ten or more counts support this clonotype. The chain is built from TRBV20-1 and TRBJ2-7, with 14 bases aligning to TRBD2. Germline CDR1 and CDR2: DFQATT and SNEGSKA (reference sequence). The V and J ends lost 4 bases and 5 bases, in that order; junction bases with no gene match: 16. The CDR3 runs to 18 residues. Here the CDR3 reads CSAKQIEPGLAGDNEQYF. The CDR3 DNA follows: TGCAGTGCTAAACAAATTGAACCGGGACTAGCGGGAGACAACGAGCAGTACTTC.

This clonotype was counted ten times or more. The chain carries TRBV20-1 and TRBJ2-7; 10 positions match TRBD1. The CDR3 spans 13 residues. Germline loops: CDR1 DFQATT, CDR2 SNEGSKA (reference sequence). The CDR3 is CSAGRDRGYEQYF. The CDR3 DNA is TGCAGCGCTGGACGGGACAGGGGCTACGAGCAGTACTTC.

This clonotype was counted ten times or more. This chain joins TRBV3-1 and TRBJ1-5; TRBD1 might be the D (5 bases). Germline CDR1 and CDR2: LGHDT and YNNKEL (reference sequence). The CDR3 contains 14 residues. V was pared by 5 bases and J by 3 bases, with 11 bases between. The CDR3 DNA follows: TGTGCCAGCAGCGAACGACAGTTCAATCAGCCCCAGCATTTT. Residues: CASSERQFNQPQHF.

This clonotype was seen many times. The chain combines TRBV2 with TRBJ2-1, with D tentatively TRBD2 (6 bases). The V gene lost 10 bases and the J gene lost 6 bases, with 16 bases spanning the gap. The germline V gene encodes CDR1 SNHLY and CDR2 FYNNEI. CDR3 size: 13 residues. The CDR3 sequence is CATKDPGGNEQFF. As DNA, the CDR3 is TGTGCCACTAAAGACCCCGGGGGCAATGAGCAGTTCTTC. Full variable domain (outside the CDR3, taken from reference TRBV2 and TRBJ2-1): EPEVTQTPSHQVTQMGQEVILRCVPISNHLYFYWYRQILGQKVEFLVSFYNNEISEKSEIFDDQFSVERPDGSNFTLKIRSTKLEDSAMYFCATKDPGGNEQFFGPGTRLTVL.

The V call is TRBV11-2, the J call TRBJ2-3; 7 bases agree with TRBD2. J gave up 1 base and V 4 bases, and 8 bases lay outside the gene matches. The CDR3 is 16 residues long. CDR1 is SGHAT and CDR2 is FQNNGV in the germline V gene. The chain's CDR3 is CASSSVKGRGTDTQYF. The CDR3 nucleotides read TGTGCCAGCAGCTCCGTTAAGGGGAGGGGCACAGATACGCAGTATTTT. Variable domain in full (rest from reference TRBV11-2 and TRBJ2-3): EAGVAQSPRYKIIEKRQSVAFWCNPISGHATLYWYQQILGQGPKLLIQFQNNGVVDDSQLPKDRFSAERLKGVDSTLKIQPAKLEDSAVYLCASSSVKGRGTDTQYFGPGTRLTVL.

This clonotype has only a few counts. The rearrangement joins TRBV7-8 to TRBJ1-1; D not resolved. The CDR3 length is 11 residues. Germline values: CDR1 SGHVS, CDR2 FQNEAQ. The V gene lost 5 bases and the J gene lost 11 bases, with 12 bases spanning the gap. CDR3 in DNA: TGTGCCAGCAGCCAAGATAAAGACGCTTTCTTT. Its translation is CASSQDKDAFF.

The chain recombines TRBV4-2 with TRBJ2-7; no definite D call. V gave up 3 bases and J gave up 1 base, with 7 bases separating them. The CDR3 runs 13 residues. Germline V CDR1 and CDR2: LGHNA, YNFKEQ. The CDR3 DNA reads TGTGCCAGCAGCCAGAGCACTTCCTACGAGCAGTACTTC. Its protein product is CASSQSTSYEQYF.

V gene TRBV5-1 combines with J gene TRBJ2-1; TRBD1 aligns across 10 bases. V dropped 6 bases and J dropped 1; count of bases not matched to a gene: 4. Germline V gene lookup returns CDR1 SGHRS and CDR2 YFSETQ. CDR3 length equals 15 residues. CDR3 nucleotide sequence: TGCGCCAGCATGACAGGGGGCTTATCCTACAATGAGCAGTTCTTC. It yields the protein CASMTGGLSYNEQFF.